A selection of T cell receptor beta chains follows, all from one sample in a study of shared clonotypes between healthy human individuals. Produced via immunoSEQ multiplex PCR; TCRdb's table is partial and in-frame only. The sample has around 2.5 million clones; 93% are singletons. What was sequenced was naive CD4+ T cells from PBMCs. The source of these receptors is a man aged 18 to 30 in good health. Some clones in this sample may be carry-over from other donors' samples. The CDR3 runs from the conserved cysteine through the conserved F or W. A D gene is named only where the DNA matches it firmly. Clone size is given for some rows only: seen once, a few or many times, or a class if the clone is expanded.

V gene: TRBV30
D gene: -
J gene: TRBJ2-7
clone size: -
CDR3 DNA: TGTGCCTGGAGCAGAGACGGCGAGCAGTACTTC
CDR3 protein: CAWSRDGEQYF

V gene: TRBV5-1
D gene: -
J gene: TRBJ2-5
clone size: -
CDR3 DNA: TGTGCCAGCAGCTTATGGACAGTACAAGAGACCCAGTACTTC
CDR3 protein: CASSLWTVQETQYF

V gene: TRBV7-2
D gene: TRBD2
J gene: TRBJ2-5
clone size: -
CDR3 DNA: TGTGCCAGCAGCTTACCCCCGGGTAGCGGGAGGGCAGAGACCCAGTACTTC
CDR3 protein: CASSLPPGSGRAETQYF

V gene: TRBV28
D gene: -
J gene: TRBJ2-3
clone size: -
CDR3 DNA: TGTGCCAGCAGCCGACACACGGCCGCAGATACGCAGTATTTT
CDR3 protein: CASSRHTAADTQYF

V gene: TRBV6-6
D gene: TRBD1
J gene: TRBJ2-3
clone size: -
CDR3 DNA: TGTGCCAGCAGTTACGTAACAGGGGGCATCGATACGCAGTATTTT
CDR3 protein: CASSYVTGGIDTQYF

V gene: TRBV6-5
D gene: TRBD2
J gene: TRBJ2-7
clone size: -
CDR3 DNA: TGTGCCAGCAGGGCGCGGGAGCTCTCCTACGAGCAGTACTTC
CDR3 protein: CASRARELSYEQYF

V gene: TRBV9
D gene: -
J gene: TRBJ2-5
clone size: -
CDR3 DNA: TGTGCCAGCAGCCCAGAGGCAATCCAAGAGACCCAGTACTTC
CDR3 protein: CASSPEAIQETQYF

V gene: TRBV4-3
D gene: -
J gene: TRBJ2-1
clone size: -
CDR3 DNA: TGCGCCAGCAGCCAAGATCTTAGCGGCAGTGAGCAGTTCTTC
CDR3 protein: CASSQDLSGSEQFF

V gene: TRBV2
D gene: -
J gene: TRBJ2-3
clone size: -
CDR3 DNA: TGTGCCAGCAGTAGCGGGACAGATACAGATACGCAGTATTTT
CDR3 protein: CASSSGTDTDTQYF

V gene: TRBV29-1
D gene: -
J gene: TRBJ2-1
clone size: -
CDR3 DNA: TGCAGCGCTGCTGGGCTAGCGAAGGCCAATGAGCAGTTCTTC
CDR3 protein: CSAAGLAKANEQFF

V gene: TRBV19
D gene: -
J gene: TRBJ2-7
clone size: -
CDR3 DNA: TGTGCCAGTGGGGGCGGCTACGAGCAGTACTTC
CDR3 protein: CASGGGYEQYF

V gene: TRBV19
D gene: TRBD1
J gene: TRBJ1-3
clone size: -
CDR3 DNA: TGTGCCAGTAGTACCAGGGGGCGCCGGGGAAACACCATATATTTT
CDR3 protein: CASSTRGRRGNTIYF

V gene: TRBV29-1
D gene: TRBD1
J gene: TRBJ2-3
clone size: -
CDR3 DNA: TGCAGCGTTCAGGGGGGGACAGGGGGCAAATTGCGGTATTTT
CDR3 protein: CSVQGGTGGKLRYF

V gene: TRBV19
D gene: TRBD1
J gene: TRBJ2-7
clone size: once
CDR3 DNA: TGTGCCAGTACCGACCGTCCGGGACAGGGAGTAAACGAGCAGTACTTC
CDR3 protein: CASTDRPGQGVNEQYF

V gene: TRBV28
D gene: TRBD2
J gene: TRBJ2-7
clone size: once
CDR3 DNA: TGTGCCAGCAGTCCAGCTAGCGGGAGAGGGGGAGAGCAGTACTTC
CDR3 protein: CASSPASGRGGEQYF

V gene: TRBV5-8
D gene: -
J gene: TRBJ2-1
clone size: -
CDR3 DNA: TGTGCCAGCAGCTTGGGGGACCCCCGGCGGGATGAGCAGTTCTTC
CDR3 protein: CASSLGDPRRDEQFF

V gene: TRBV28
D gene: TRBD1
J gene: TRBJ1-2
clone size: -
CDR3 DNA: TGTGCCAGCAGCAGAGGGGGCGACAATGGCTACACCTTC
CDR3 protein: CASSRGGDNGYTF

V gene: TRBV6-1
D gene: -
J gene: TRBJ1-6
clone size: -
CDR3 DNA: TGTGCCAGCAGTGGAAGGGGGAAGTCACCCCTCCACTTT
CDR3 protein: CASSGRGKSPLHF

V gene: TRBV15
D gene: -
J gene: TRBJ1-2
clone size: -
CDR3 DNA: TGTGCCACCAGCAGAGACGGCCCCGGCCATGGCTACACCTTC
CDR3 protein: CATSRDGPGHGYTF

V gene: TRBV7-7
D gene: -
J gene: TRBJ2-5
clone size: -
CDR3 DNA: TGTGCCAGCAGCTTGGCCGCAGGCAACCAAGAGACCCAGTACTTC
CDR3 protein: CASSLAAGNQETQYF

V gene: TRBV28
D gene: TRBD1
J gene: TRBJ1-5
clone size: -
CDR3 DNA: TGTGCCAGCAGTTTACGGAGGACAGGGAGAGCTCAGCCCCAGCATTTT
CDR3 protein: CASSLRRTGRAQPQHF

V gene: TRBV19
D gene: -
J gene: TRBJ2-5
clone size: -
CDR3 DNA: TGTGCCAGTAGGACCCAGTACTTC
CDR3 protein: CASRTQYF

V gene: TRBV30
D gene: -
J gene: TRBJ1-2
clone size: -
CDR3 DNA: TGTGCCTGGAGTGTTTCAGGGGTCTATGGCTACACCTTC
CDR3 protein: CAWSVSGVYGYTF

V gene: TRBV4-1
D gene: TRBD2
J gene: TRBJ2-1
clone size: once
CDR3 DNA: TGCGCCAGCAGCTTGGGGGGGTTGGTCTACAATGAGCAGTTCTTC
CDR3 protein: CASSLGGLVYNEQFF

V gene: TRBV28
D gene: -
J gene: TRBJ1-4
clone size: -
CDR3 DNA: TGTGCCAGCAGTCTGACAGTCTCAGAAAAACTGTTTTTT
CDR3 protein: CASSLTVSEKLFF

V gene: TRBV6-5
D gene: TRBD1
J gene: TRBJ1-2
clone size: -
CDR3 DNA: TGTGCCAGCAGTTCCCCCGACAGGGGCAACTATGGCTACACCTTC
CDR3 protein: CASSSPDRGNYGYTF

V gene: TRBV10-3
D gene: -
J gene: TRBJ2-5
clone size: -
CDR3 DNA: TGTGCCATCAGTGAGGGAGGGACAAAGGGAGAGACCCAGTACTTC
CDR3 protein: CAISEGGTKGETQYF

V gene: TRBV7-8
D gene: -
J gene: TRBJ2-7
clone size: -
CDR3 DNA: TGTGCCAGCCGGTCAGCCTACGAGCAGTACTTC
CDR3 protein: CASRSAYEQYF

V gene: TRBV27
D gene: -
J gene: TRBJ2-1
clone size: -
CDR3 DNA: TGTGCCAGCAGTTTAGCCTCGGGACTGCAGTTCTTC
CDR3 protein: CASSLASGLQFF

V gene: TRBV13
D gene: -
J gene: TRBJ2-5
clone size: -
CDR3 DNA: TGTGCCAGCAGCTTACGGCAGGGGGGGGTCCAAGAGACCCAGTACTTC
CDR3 protein: CASSLRQGGVQETQYF

V gene: TRBV5-1
D gene: TRBD1
J gene: TRBJ1-1
clone size: once
CDR3 DNA: TGCGCCAGCAGCTTGGCCCCCGCTACAGACAGGGACACTGAAGCTTTCTTT
CDR3 protein: CASSLAPATDRDTEAFF

V gene: TRBV28
D gene: -
J gene: TRBJ2-5
clone size: -
CDR3 DNA: TGTGCCAGCAGTTTTTACAGGGAGACCCAGTACTTC
CDR3 protein: CASSFYRETQYF

V gene: TRBV28
D gene: -
J gene: TRBJ2-6
clone size: -
CDR3 DNA: TGTGCCAGCGTTGGTCCTGGGGCCAACGTCCTGACTTTC
CDR3 protein: CASVGPGANVLTF

V gene: TRBV11-2
D gene: -
J gene: TRBJ1-5
clone size: -
CDR3 DNA: TGTGCCAGCAGCTTCGGACAAAATCAGCCCCAGCATTTT
CDR3 protein: CASSFGQNQPQHF

V gene: TRBV7-9
D gene: -
J gene: TRBJ1-1
clone size: -
CDR3 DNA: TGTGCCAGCAGCCCTCCCGGGTTGACAGTAGAGTCGAGAGCTTTCTTT
CDR3 protein: CASSPPGLTVESRAFF

V gene: TRBV7-3
D gene: -
J gene: TRBJ2-2
clone size: -
CDR3 DNA: TGTGCCAGCAGCTTAGGGCCCACCGCCGGGGAGCTGTTTTTT
CDR3 protein: CASSLGPTAGELFF

V gene: TRBV10-2
D gene: TRBD2
J gene: TRBJ2-7
clone size: once
CDR3 DNA: TGCGCCAGCAGACGCGGGAGGGGTTACGAGCAGTACTTC
CDR3 protein: CASRRGRGYEQYF

V gene: TRBV4-3
D gene: -
J gene: TRBJ1-2
clone size: -
CDR3 DNA: TGCGCCAGCAGCCAAGAGAACAGCTTCTATGGCTACACCTTC
CDR3 protein: CASSQENSFYGYTF

V gene: TRBV5-5
D gene: -
J gene: TRBJ1-4
clone size: -
CDR3 DNA: TGTGCCAGCAGCTTGGCGGTTGAGCAGGTTGAAAAACTGTTTTTT
CDR3 protein: CASSLAVEQVEKLFF

V gene: TRBV5-5
D gene: TRBD2
J gene: TRBJ2-7
clone size: -
CDR3 DNA: TGTGCCAGCCTACCCGGACCCCTCGGGAGGGAGCAGTACTTC
CDR3 protein: CASLPGPLGREQYF

V gene: TRBV30
D gene: -
J gene: TRBJ1-1
clone size: -
CDR3 DNA: TGTGCCTGGAAAGCGAGTACAGCTAACACTGAAGCTTTCTTT
CDR3 protein: CAWKASTANTEAFF

V gene: TRBV11-1
D gene: TRBD2
J gene: TRBJ2-5
clone size: -
CDR3 DNA: TGTGCCAGCAGCCCCGGACTAGTCCAAGAGACCCAGTACTTC
CDR3 protein: CASSPGLVQETQYF

V gene: TRBV15
D gene: -
J gene: TRBJ1-1
clone size: -
CDR3 DNA: TGTGCCACCAGCAGAGACGTGGGGATATCTCCTTTCTTT
CDR3 protein: CATSRDVGISPFF

V gene: TRBV28
D gene: TRBD2
J gene: TRBJ2-7
clone size: -
CDR3 DNA: TGTGCCGCCAAGGGTACTAGCGAACACTACGAGCAGTACTTC
CDR3 protein: CAAKGTSEHYEQYF

V gene: TRBV7-8
D gene: -
J gene: TRBJ1-2
clone size: -
CDR3 DNA: TGTGCCAGCAGCCCGGACAGAATCTATGGCTACACCTTC
CDR3 protein: CASSPDRIYGYTF

V gene: TRBV28
D gene: TRBD2
J gene: TRBJ2-1
clone size: -
CDR3 DNA: TGTGCCAGCGGGACTAGCGGGAGATACAATGAGCAGTTCTTC
CDR3 protein: CASGTSGRYNEQFF

V gene: TRBV5-3
D gene: TRBD2
J gene: TRBJ2-1
clone size: -
CDR3 DNA: TGTGCCAGAAGCCACCGCGGGAGGGCCGAGGATGAGCAGTTCTTC
CDR3 protein: CARSHRGRAEDEQFF

V gene: TRBV5-4
D gene: -
J gene: TRBJ1-1
clone size: -
CDR3 DNA: TGTGCCAGCAGCCATGGGGGACGGGGGGACACTGAAGCTTTCTTT
CDR3 protein: CASSHGGRGDTEAFF

V gene: TRBV6-1
D gene: -
J gene: TRBJ1-3
clone size: once
CDR3 DNA: TGTGCCAGCAGCCAGGGGCGGGCGGGTGGAAACACCATATATTTT
CDR3 protein: CASSQGRAGGNTIYF

V gene: TRBV15
D gene: -
J gene: TRBJ2-2
clone size: -
CDR3 DNA: TGTGCCACCAGCAGGAGAGGGAACACCGGGGAGCTGTTTTTT
CDR3 protein: CATSRRGNTGELFF